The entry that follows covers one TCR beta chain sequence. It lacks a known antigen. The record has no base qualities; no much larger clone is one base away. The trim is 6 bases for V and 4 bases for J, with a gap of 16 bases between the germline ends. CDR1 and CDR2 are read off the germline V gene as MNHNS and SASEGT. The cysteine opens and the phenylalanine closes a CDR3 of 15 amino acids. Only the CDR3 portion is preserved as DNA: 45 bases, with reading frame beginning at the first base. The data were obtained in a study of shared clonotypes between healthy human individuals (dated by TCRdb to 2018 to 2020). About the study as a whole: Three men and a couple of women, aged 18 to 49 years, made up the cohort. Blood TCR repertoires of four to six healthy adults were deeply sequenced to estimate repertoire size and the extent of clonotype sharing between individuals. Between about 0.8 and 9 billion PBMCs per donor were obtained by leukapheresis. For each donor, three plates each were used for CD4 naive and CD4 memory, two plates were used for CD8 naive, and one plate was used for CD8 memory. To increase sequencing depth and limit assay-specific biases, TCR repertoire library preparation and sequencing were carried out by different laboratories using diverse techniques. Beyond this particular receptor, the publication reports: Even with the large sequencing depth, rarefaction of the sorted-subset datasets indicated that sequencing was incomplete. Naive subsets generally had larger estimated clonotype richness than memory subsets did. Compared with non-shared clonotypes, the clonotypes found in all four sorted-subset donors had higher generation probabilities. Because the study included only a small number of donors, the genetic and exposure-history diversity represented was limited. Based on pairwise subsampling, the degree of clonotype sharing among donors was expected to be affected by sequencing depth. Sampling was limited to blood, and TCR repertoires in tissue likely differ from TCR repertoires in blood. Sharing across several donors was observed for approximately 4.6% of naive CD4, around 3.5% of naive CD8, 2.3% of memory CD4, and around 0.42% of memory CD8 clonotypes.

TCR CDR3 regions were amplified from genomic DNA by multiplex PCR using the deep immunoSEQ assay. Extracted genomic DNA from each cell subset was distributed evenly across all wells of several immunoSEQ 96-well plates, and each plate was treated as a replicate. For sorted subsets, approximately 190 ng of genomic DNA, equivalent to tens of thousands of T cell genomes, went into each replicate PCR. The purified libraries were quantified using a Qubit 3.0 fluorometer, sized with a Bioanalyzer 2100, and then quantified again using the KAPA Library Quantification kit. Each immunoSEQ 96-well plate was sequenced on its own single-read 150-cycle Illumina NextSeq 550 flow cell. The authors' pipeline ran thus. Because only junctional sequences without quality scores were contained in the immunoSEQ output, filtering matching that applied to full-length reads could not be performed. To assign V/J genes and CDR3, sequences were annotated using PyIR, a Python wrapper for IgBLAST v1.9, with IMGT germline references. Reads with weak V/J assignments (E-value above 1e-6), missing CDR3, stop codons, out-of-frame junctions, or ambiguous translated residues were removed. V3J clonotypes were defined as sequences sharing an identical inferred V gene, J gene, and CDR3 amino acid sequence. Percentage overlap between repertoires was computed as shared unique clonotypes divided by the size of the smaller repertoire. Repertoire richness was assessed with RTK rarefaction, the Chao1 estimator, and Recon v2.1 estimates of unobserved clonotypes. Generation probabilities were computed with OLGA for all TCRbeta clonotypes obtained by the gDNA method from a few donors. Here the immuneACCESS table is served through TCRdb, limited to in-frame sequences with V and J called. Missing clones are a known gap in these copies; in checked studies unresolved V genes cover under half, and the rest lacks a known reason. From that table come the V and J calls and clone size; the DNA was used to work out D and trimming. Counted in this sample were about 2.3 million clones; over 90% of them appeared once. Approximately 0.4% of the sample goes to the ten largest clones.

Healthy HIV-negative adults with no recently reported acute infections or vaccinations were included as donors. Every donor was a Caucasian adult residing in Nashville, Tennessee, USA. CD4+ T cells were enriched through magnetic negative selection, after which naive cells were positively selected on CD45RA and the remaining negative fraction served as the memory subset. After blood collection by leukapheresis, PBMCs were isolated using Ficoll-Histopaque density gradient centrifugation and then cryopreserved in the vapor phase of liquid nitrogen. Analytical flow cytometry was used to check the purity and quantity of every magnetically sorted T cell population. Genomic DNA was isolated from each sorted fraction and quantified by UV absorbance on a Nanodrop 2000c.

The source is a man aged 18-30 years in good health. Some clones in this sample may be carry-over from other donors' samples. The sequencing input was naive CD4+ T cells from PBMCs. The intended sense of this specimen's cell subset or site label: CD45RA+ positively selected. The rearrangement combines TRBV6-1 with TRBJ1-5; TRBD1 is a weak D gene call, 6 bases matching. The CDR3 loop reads CASRGPGAQNQPQHF. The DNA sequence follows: TGTGCCAGCAGGGGCCCAGGGGCCCAAAATCAGCCCCAGCATTTT.